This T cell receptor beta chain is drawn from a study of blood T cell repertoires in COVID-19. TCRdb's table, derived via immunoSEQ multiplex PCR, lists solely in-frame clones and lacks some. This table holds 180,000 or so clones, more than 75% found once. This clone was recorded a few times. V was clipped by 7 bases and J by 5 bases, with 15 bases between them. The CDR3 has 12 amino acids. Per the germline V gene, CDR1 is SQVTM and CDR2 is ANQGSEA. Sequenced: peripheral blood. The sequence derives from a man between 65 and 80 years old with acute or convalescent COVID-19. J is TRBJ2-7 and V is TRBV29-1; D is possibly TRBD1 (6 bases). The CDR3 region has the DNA TGCAGCGCGGACAGTGCCCACCACGAGCAGTACTTC. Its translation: CSADSAHHEQYF.